One and the same sample provided the 7 T cell receptor beta chains below, sequenced in a study of CD8+ T cells in alopecia areata. Following extraction, RNA underwent reverse transcription to cDNA, which served as the sequencing template. Measured with immunoSEQ multiplex PCR; TCRdb has only the in-frame clones, and not every one. The data contain hundreds of thousands of clones, approximately 61% of them singletons. Sequencing was performed on CD4+ T cells sorted from blood, taken at week 0. The receptors stem from a human donor with alopecia areata.

About this clone itself: This sample includes further DNA sequences coding for the same CDR3. The chain employs TRBV29-1 and TRBJ1-2, with D unresolved. The CDR3 has 10 residues. Germline CDR1 is SQVTM and CDR2 is ANQGSEA. The germline V and J ends were trimmed by 3 bases and 8 bases, with 7 bases remaining between them. The CDR3 region has the DNA TGCAGCGTTGATGGAGGAGGCTACACCTTC. Its translation is CSVDGGGYTF. Based on the CDR3 plus reference TRBV29-1 and TRBJ1-2, the full variable domain is SAVISQKPSRDICQRGTSLTIQCQVDSQVTMMFWYRQQPGQSLTLIATANQGSEATYESGFVIDKFPISRPNLTFSTLTVSNMSPEDSSIYLCSVDGGGYTFGSGTRLTVV.

This clone was picked up a small number of times. In the same sample, other DNA sequences code for this CDR3. The chain uses TRBV29-1 and TRBJ1-4; tentative D call: TRBD1 (6 bases). The CDR3 length is 13 residues. Germline V gene sequence: CDR1 SQVTM, CDR2 ANQGSEA. Trimming took 6 bases from V and 8 from J, leaving 16 bases between them. The CDR3 reads CSVAKGVGEKLFF. The CDR3 DNA is TGCAGCGTGGCGAAGGGGGTTGGCGAAAAACTGTTTTTT. Supplemented by reference TRBV29-1 and TRBJ1-4, the full variable domain reads SAVISQKPSRDICQRGTSLTIQCQVDSQVTMMFWYRQQPGQSLTLIATANQGSEATYESGFVIDKFPISRPNLTFSTLTVSNMSPEDSSIYLCSVAKGVGEKLFFGSGTQLSVL.

This clone was seen only a few times. The chain has TRBV6-6 and TRBJ2-7; D tentatively fits TRBD1 or TRBD2 (6 bases each). The V end was cut by 7 bases, the J end by 5 bases, with 12 bases between. CDR3 size: 12 residues. Germline V gene sequence: CDR1 MNHNY, CDR2 SVGAGI (reference sequence). This CDR3 reads CASNGGLDEQYF. DNA for the CDR3: TGTGCCAGCAATGGGGGGCTGGACGAGCAGTACTTC.

The chain links TRBV6-5 to TRBJ2-3; 8 bases map to TRBD1. V was pared by 3 bases and J by 4 bases, with 3 bases of the junction left unmatched. Per the germline V gene, CDR1 is MNHEY and CDR2 is SVGAGI. The CDR3 covers 14 residues. The CDR3: CASSYRTGSDTQYF. The CDR3 DNA sequence: TGTGCCAGCAGTTATAGGACAGGGTCAGATACGCAGTATTTT.

The chain is built from TRBV9 and TRBJ2-5; TRBD2 matches 10 bases. V lost 0 bases to trimming and J lost 1 base; unmatched junction nucleotides: 12. CDR3 length: 19 residues. Germline-derived CDR1 and CDR2 are SGDLS and YYNGEE. CDR3 sequence (DNA): TGTGCCAGCAGCGTAGGTAATAGCGGGGGGCCTAAACTCCAAGAGACCCAGTACTTC. It is translated as CASSVGNSGGPKLQETQYF.

The chain couples TRBV6-1 to TRBJ1-4, with 8 positions matching TRBD1. With 6 bases clipped from V and 5 bases from J, the junction kept 2 bases outside the gene matches. This CDR3 region has 13 residues. Germline V CDR1 and CDR2: MNHNS, SASEGT. DNA of the CDR3: TGTGCCAGCAGCAGGACAGGGAATGAAAAACTGTTTTTT. It is translated as CASSRTGNEKLFF.

V and J are TRBV9 and TRBJ1-5; a weak D match, TRBD1 (6 bases). CDR3 length: 15 residues. CDR1 is SGDLS, CDR2 YYNGEE, per germline. V lost 4 bases to trimming and J lost 3 bases, with 14 bases between them. CDR3 nucleotide sequence: TGTGCCAGCAGCCCGACCGGGACAACCAATCAGCCCCAGCATTTT. This translates into CASSPTGTTNQPQHF.